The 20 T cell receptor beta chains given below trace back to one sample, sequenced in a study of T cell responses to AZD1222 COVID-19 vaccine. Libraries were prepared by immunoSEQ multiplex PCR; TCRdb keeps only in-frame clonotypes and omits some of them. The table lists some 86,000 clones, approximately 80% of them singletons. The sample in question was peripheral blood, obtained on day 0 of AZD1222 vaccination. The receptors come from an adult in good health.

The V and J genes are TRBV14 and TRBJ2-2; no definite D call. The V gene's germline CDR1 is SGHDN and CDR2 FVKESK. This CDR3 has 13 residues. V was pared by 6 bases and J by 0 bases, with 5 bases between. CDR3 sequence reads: CASRQANTGELFF. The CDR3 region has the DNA TGTGCCAGCAGGCAGGCGAACACCGGGGAGCTGTTTTTT.

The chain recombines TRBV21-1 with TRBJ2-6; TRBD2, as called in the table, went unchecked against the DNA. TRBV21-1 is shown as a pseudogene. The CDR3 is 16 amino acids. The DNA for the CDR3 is TGTGCCAGCAATCCCCCGGGTAACTCTGGGGCCAACGTCCTGACTTTC. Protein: CASNPPGNSGANVLTF.

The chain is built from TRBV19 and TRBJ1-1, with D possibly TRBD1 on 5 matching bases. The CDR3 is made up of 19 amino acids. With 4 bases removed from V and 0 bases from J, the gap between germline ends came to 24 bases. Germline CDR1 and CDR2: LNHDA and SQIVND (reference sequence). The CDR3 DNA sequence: TGTGCCAGTAGTACTCTACCGGGAAACAGGAGAAGCATGAACACTGAAGCTTTCTTT. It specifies CASSTLPGNRRSMNTEAFF.

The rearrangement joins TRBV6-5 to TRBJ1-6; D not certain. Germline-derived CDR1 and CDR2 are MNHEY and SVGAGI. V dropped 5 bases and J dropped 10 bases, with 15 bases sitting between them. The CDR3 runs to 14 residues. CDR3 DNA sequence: TGTGCCAGCAGTACGGGTGGTTTGAAATCACCCCTCCACTTT. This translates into CASSTGGLKSPLHF.

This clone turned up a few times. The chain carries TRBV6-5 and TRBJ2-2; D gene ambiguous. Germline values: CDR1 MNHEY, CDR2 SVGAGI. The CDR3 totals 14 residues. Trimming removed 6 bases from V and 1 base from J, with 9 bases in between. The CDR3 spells CASRGGRNTGELFF. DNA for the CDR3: TGTGCCAGCAGAGGTGGCAGGAACACCGGGGAGCTGTTTTTT.

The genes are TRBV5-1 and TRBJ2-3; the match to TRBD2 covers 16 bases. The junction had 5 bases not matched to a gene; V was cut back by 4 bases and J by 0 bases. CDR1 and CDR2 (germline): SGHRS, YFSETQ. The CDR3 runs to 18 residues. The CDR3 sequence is CASSPPGLAGGSTDTQYF. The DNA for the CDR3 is TGCGCCAGCAGCCCGCCGGGACTAGCGGGAGGGAGCACAGATACGCAGTATTTT. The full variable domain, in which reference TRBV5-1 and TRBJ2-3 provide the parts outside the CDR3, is KAGVTQTPRYLIKTRGQQVTLSCSPISGHRSVSWYQQTPGQGLQFLFEYFSETQRNKGNFPGRFSGRQFSNSRSEMNVSTLELGDSALYLCASSPPGLAGGSTDTQYFGPGTRLTVL.

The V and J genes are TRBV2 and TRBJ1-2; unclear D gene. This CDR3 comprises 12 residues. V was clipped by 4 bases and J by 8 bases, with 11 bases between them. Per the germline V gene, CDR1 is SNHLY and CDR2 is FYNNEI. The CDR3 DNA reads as TGTGCCAGCAGTGGGGGAGGGAACGGCTACACCTTC. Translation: CASSGGGNGYTF. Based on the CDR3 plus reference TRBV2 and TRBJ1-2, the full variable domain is EPEVTQTPSHQVTQMGQEVILRCVPISNHLYFYWYRQILGQKVEFLVSFYNNEISEKSEIFDDQFSVERPDGSNFTLKIRSTKLEDSAMYFCASSGGGNGYTFGSGTRLTVV.

This chain's CDR3 is CAISDPTRGGSGANVLTF. CDR3 bases: TGTGCCATCAGTGACCCCACGCGGGGGGGCTCTGGGGCCAACGTCCTGACTTTC. The chain employs TRBV10-3 and TRBJ2-6; 9 bases map to TRBD2. The CDR3 is made up of 18 amino acids. CDR1 and CDR2 from the germline V gene are ENHRY and SYGVKD. After removal of 3 bases from V and 0 bases from J, the junction contained 6 bases not matched to a gene.

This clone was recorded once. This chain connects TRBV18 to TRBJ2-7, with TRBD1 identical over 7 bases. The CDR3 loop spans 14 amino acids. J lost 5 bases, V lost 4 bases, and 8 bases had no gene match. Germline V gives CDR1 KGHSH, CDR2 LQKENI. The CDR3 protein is CASSRQGLLDEQYF. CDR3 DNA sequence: TGTGCCAGCTCACGACAGGGCTTGCTTGACGAGCAGTACTTC.

CDR3 residues: CASSPQGSDTQYF. The CDR3 nucleotides read TGTGCCAGCTCACCGCAGGGTTCAGATACGCAGTATTTT. This chain connects TRBV18 to TRBJ2-3; a weak D match, TRBD1 (5 bases). This CDR3 has 13 amino acids. The germline CDR1 and CDR2 sequences are KGHSH and LQKENI. Trimming left V 3 bases short and J 4 bases short, with 8 bases between.

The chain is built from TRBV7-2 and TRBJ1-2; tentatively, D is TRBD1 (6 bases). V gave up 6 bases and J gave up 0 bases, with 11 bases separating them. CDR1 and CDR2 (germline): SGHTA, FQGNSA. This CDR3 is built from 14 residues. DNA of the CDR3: TGTGCCAGCAGTCAAGGGACATCTAACTATGGCTACACCTTC. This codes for CASSQGTSNYGYTF.

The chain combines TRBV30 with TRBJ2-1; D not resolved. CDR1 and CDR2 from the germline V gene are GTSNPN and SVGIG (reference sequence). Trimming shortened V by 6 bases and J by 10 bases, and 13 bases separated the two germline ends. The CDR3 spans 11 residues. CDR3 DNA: TGTGCCTGCTCCCCGGTTGGGGAGCAGTTCTTC. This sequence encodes CACSPVGEQFF. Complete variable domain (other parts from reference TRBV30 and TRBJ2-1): SQTIHQWPATLVQPVGSPLSLECTVEGTSNPNLYWYRQAAGRGLQLLFYSVGIGQISSEVPQNLSASRPQDRQFILSSKKLLLSDSGFYLCACSPVGEQFFGPGTRLTVL.

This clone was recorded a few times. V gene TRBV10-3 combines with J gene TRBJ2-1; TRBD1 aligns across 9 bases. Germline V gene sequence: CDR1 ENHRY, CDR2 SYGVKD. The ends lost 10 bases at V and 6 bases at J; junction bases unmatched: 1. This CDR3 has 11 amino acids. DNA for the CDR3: TGTGCCACGGGACAGGGCAATGAGCAGTTCTTC. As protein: CATGQGNEQFF.

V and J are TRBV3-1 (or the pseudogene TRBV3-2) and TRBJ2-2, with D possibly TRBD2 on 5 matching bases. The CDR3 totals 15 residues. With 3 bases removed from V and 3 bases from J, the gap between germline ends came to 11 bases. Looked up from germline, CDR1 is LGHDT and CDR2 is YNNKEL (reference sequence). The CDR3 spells CASSHPGTDTGELFF. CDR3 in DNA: TGTGCCAGCAGCCACCCGGGAACAGACACCGGGGAGCTGTTTTTT.

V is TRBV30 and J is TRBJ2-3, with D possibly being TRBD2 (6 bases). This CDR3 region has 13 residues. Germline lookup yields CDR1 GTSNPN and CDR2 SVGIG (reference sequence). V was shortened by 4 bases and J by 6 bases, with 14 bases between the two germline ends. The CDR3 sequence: CAWTAGRSDTQYF. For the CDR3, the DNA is TGTGCCTGGACGGCGGGGAGATCGGATACGCAGTATTTT.

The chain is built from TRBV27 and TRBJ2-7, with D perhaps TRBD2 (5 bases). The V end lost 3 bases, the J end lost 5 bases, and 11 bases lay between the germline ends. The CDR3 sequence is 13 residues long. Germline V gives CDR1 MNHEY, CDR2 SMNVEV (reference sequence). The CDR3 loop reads CASSFSGRNEQYF. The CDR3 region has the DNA TGTGCCAGCAGTTTCTCGGGAAGGAACGAGCAGTACTTC.

The CDR3: CASSPLPGFEETQYF. As DNA, the CDR3 is TGTGCCAGCTCACCTCTTCCGGGATTCGAAGAGACCCAGTACTTC. The chain couples TRBV18 to TRBJ2-5; maybe TRBD2 (5 bases). V dropped 3 bases and J dropped 3 bases, with 14 bases sitting between them. The CDR3 has 15 amino acids. Germline values: CDR1 KGHSH, CDR2 LQKENI.

CDR3: CASKAGPYEQYF. The DNA of the CDR3 is TGTGCCAGCAAGGCGGGCCCCTACGAGCAGTACTTC. This chain uses TRBV2 with TRBJ2-7, with D possibly TRBD2 on 5 matching bases. Germline lookup yields CDR1 SNHLY and CDR2 FYNNEI. CDR3 length equals 12 residues. V lost 7 bases to trimming and J lost 2 bases, with 9 bases between them.

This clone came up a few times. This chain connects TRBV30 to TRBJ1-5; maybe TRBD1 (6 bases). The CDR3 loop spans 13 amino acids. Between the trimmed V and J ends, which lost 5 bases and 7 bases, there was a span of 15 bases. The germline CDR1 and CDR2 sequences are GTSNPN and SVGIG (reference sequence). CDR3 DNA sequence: TGTGCCTGGGGTACAGGGATCGACCAGCCCCAGCATTTT. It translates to CAWGTGIDQPQHF.

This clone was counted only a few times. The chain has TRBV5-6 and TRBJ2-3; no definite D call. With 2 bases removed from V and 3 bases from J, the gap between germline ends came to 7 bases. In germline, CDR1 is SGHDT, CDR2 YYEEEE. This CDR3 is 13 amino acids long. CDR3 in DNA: TGTGCCAGCAGCTTCTCGAAAACAGATACGCAGTATTTT. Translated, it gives CASSFSKTDTQYF.